This T cell receptor beta chain was found in a study of blood T cell repertoires in COVID-19. As for the study in general: The United States, Italy and Spain were the sources of the acute and convalescent COVID-19 samples. Nucleic acid was either cDNA or gDNA, and it came from T cells, B-cell-depleted T cells, or PBMCs.

Trimming pared 9 bases from V and 10 bases from J, leaving 13 bases between. The CDR3 sequence is 12 residues long. In germline, CDR1 is MGHDK, CDR2 SYGVNS. Authors' processing steps: Researchers report that nucleated cell counts were estimated from reference gene primer amplification. Assay: immunoSEQ multiplex PCR; the TCRdb copy retains only in-frame clones and omits some. For V, J and clone size, that table is used; D and trimming come from the DNA. The sample includes about 200,000 clones, 88% of them seen just once. The sequence was obtained from a man aged 40-50 years with active or convalescent COVID-19. The chain carries TRBV25-1 and TRBJ1-6, with D possibly matching TRBD1 (5 bases). Sequencing used peripheral blood. This CDR3 reads CASQGFSSPLHF. The CDR3 DNA is TGTGCCAGTCAGGGATTTAGCTCACCCCTCCACTTT.